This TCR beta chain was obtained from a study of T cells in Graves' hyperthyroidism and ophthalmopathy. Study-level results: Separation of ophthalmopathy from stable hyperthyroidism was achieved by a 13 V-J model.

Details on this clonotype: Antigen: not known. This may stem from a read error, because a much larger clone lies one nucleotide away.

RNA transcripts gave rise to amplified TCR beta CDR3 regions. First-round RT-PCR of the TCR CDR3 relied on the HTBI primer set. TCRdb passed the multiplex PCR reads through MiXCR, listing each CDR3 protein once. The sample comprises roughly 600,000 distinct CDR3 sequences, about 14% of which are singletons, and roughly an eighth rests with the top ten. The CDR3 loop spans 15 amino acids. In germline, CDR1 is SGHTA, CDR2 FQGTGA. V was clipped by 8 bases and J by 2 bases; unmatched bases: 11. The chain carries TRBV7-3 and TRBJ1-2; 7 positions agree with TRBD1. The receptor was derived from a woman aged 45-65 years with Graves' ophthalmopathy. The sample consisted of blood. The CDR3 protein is CASGPEPGGNYGYTF. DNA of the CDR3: TGTGCCAGCGGCCCGGAACCAGGGGGAAACTATGGCTACACCTTC.